One and the same sample provided the 13 T cell receptor beta chains below, sequenced in a study of T cell responses to AZD1222 COVID-19 vaccine. Some clones are missing from TCRdb's copy, which holds only in-frame ones; the method was immunoSEQ multiplex PCR. The sample consists of tens of thousands of clones, roughly 84% of them appearing once. Sequenced material: peripheral blood, taken on day 0 of MenACWY control vaccination. The receptor source for this set is an adult in good health.

This clone is labeled medium-sized (0.01 to 0.1%). The chain couples TRBV18 to TRBJ2-1, with D possibly matching TRBD2 (6 bases). CDR1 and CDR2 (germline): KGHSH, LQKENI. The V end was cut by 3 bases, the J end by 0 bases, with 18 bases between. The CDR3 covers 18 residues. The CDR3 protein is CASSPIPPRGLSYNEQFF. DNA of the CDR3: TGTGCCAGCTCACCCATACCCCCTAGGGGACTCTCCTACAATGAGCAGTTCTTC.

The genes are TRBV9 and TRBJ2-1; 13 bases fit TRBD2. This CDR3 is 20 amino acids long. V shed 0 bases and J 6 bases; nucleotides not matched to a gene: 15. From germline, CDR1 is SGDLS and CDR2 YYNGEE. The DNA of the CDR3 is TGTGCCAGCAGCGTAGGACTAGCGGGAGGAGCCAACAAATTAATCAATGAGCAGTTCTTC. Translation: CASSVGLAGGANKLINEQFF.

J is TRBJ1-2 and V is TRBV7-2; tentatively, D is TRBD1 (6 bases). V lost 7 bases to trimming and J lost 4 bases, with 19 bases between them. Germline loops: CDR1 SGHTA, CDR2 FQGNSA. The CDR3 is 15 residues long. CDR3 protein: CASTELGGQSYGYTF. The CDR3 DNA follows: TGTGCCAGCACCGAACTGGGGGGGCAGAGCTATGGCTACACCTTC.

The rearrangement joins TRBV2 to TRBJ1-2; 7 bases match TRBD1. The CDR3 sequence is 14 residues long. V shed 6 bases and J 1 base; nucleotides not matched to a gene: 5. Germline V gene sequence: CDR1 SNHLY, CDR2 FYNNEI. CDR3 nucleotides: TGTGCCAGCAGCCGGACAGGAGGTAACTATGGCTACACCTTC. Translated, it gives CASSRTGGNYGYTF.

This chain connects TRBV9 to TRBJ1-1, with a weak D call TRBD1 (6 bases). Looked up from germline, CDR1 is SGDLS and CDR2 is YYNGEE. The ends were cut back, 3 bases at V and 13 bases at J, with 16 bases in the middle. This CDR3 contains 12 residues. CDR3 loop: CASSAKQGLVFF. The CDR3 coding sequence is TGTGCCAGCAGCGCCAAACAGGGCTTGGTTTTCTTT.

V usage is TRBV5-4 and J usage is TRBJ1-1, with a weak D call TRBD1 (6 bases). Trimming left V 0 bases short and J 4 bases short, with 13 bases between. This CDR3 contains 15 residues. Looked up from germline, CDR1 is SGHNT and CDR2 is YYREEE (reference sequence). The CDR3 DNA reads as TGTGCCAGCAGCTTGGCCGGGGGCAGACCCACTGAAGCTTTCTTT. This encodes CASSLAGGRPTEAFF.

This chain joins TRBV5-5 and TRBJ1-6; D is ambiguous. The CDR3 is 16 amino acids. Deletions cut 4 bases from V and 0 bases from J, with 11 bases between. Germline loops: CDR1 SGHKS, CDR2 YYEKEE (reference sequence). The CDR3 loop reads CASSMYRSSYNSPLHF. The CDR3 DNA reads TGTGCCAGCAGCATGTACAGATCCTCCTATAATTCACCCCTCCACTTT.

The gene calls are TRBV27 and TRBJ2-7; TRBD1 matches at 11 bases. The CDR3 consists of 15 residues. Unmatched junction bases numbered 4, after V lost 2 bases and J lost 4 bases. Germline values: CDR1 MNHEY, CDR2 SMNVEV (reference sequence). The CDR3 loop reads CASSLGGQGGYEQYF. The CDR3 bases are TGTGCCAGCAGTTTAGGGGGACAGGGGGGGTACGAGCAGTACTTC.

The rearrangement joins TRBV3-1 (or the pseudogene TRBV3-2) to TRBJ1-4, with 9 bases lining up with TRBD1. Trimming at V came to 2 bases and at J to 14 bases, leaving 3 bases not matched to a gene. Germline V gene data show CDR1 as LGHDT and CDR2 as YNNKEL (reference sequence). There are 12 residues in the CDR3. As DNA, the CDR3 is TGTGCCAGCAGCCAAACAGGGGGCCGGCTGTTTTTT. This gives the protein CASSQTGGRLFF.

The J gene is TRBJ1-2, the V gene TRBV30; TRBD1 agrees at 7 bases. CDR3 length equals 12 residues. V shed 6 bases and J 4 bases; nucleotides not matched to a gene: 5. Germline V CDR1 and CDR2: GTSNPN, SVGIG (reference sequence). The CDR3 loop is CACQQGTYGYTF. CDR3 bases: TGTGCCTGTCAACAGGGGACCTATGGCTACACCTTC.

The chain employs TRBV14 and TRBJ1-1; D uncertain. This CDR3 contains 13 residues. With 4 bases removed from V and 4 bases from J, the gap between germline ends came to 10 bases. Germline V gives CDR1 SGHDN, CDR2 FVKESK. CDR3 nucleotide sequence: TGTGCCAGCAGCCTGAATTGGGTCACTGAAGCTTTCTTT. As protein: CASSLNWVTEAFF.

This clone was observed at least ten times. V is TRBV24-1 and J is TRBJ2-7, with 10 positions matching TRBD2. Trimming at V came to 5 bases and at J to 3 bases, leaving 9 bases not matched to a gene. This CDR3 is 16 amino acids long. CDR1 is KGHDR, CDR2 SFDVKD, per germline. CDR3 nucleotide sequence: TGTGCCACCAGTGGCTCCGGGACTAGCGATATCTACGAGCAGTACTTC. This gives the protein CATSGSGTSDIYEQYF.

The V and J genes are TRBV7-8 and TRBJ2-1; 9 positions match TRBD2. Germline CDR1 and CDR2: SGHVS and FQNEAQ. The V segment lost 1 base and the J segment 9 bases; nucleotides outside the gene matches: 10. The CDR3 loop spans 16 amino acids. The CDR3 DNA follows: TGTGCCAGCAGCTTAGGAGTTAGGCGGGAGGGCGGTGAGCAGTTCTTC. Protein product: CASSLGVRREGGEQFF.